One and the same sample provided the 29 T cell receptor beta chains below, sequenced in a study of blood T cells in healthy people across ages. With a J-beta primer mix and a sample-barcoded 5' primer, a second PCR ran about 7 to 12 cycles. TCRdb reanalysed the 5' RACE reads using MiXCR and keeps one entry per CDR3 protein. The top ten clones hold roughly 23% of a sample with 850,000 to 1,000,000 distinct CDR3 sequences, just over 50% of them seen once. Source material: blood. These receptors originate from a woman aged 60-75 years in good health.

This sequence joins TRBV5-1 and TRBJ2-3; no clear D. Between the trimmed V and J ends, which lost 4 bases and 0 bases, there was a span of 12 bases. The CDR3 sequence is 15 residues long. Germline V gives CDR1 SGHRS, CDR2 YFSETQ. CDR3 in DNA: TGCGCCAGCAGCACTGAGGATCCTAGCACAGATACGCAGTATTTT. Translating it yields CASSTEDPSTDTQYF.

The chain has TRBV15 and TRBJ1-1; no reliable D call. Looked up from germline, CDR1 is LNHNV and CDR2 is YYDKDF (reference sequence). Trimming took 4 bases from V and 2 from J, leaving 11 bases between them. There are 14 residues in the CDR3. For the CDR3, the DNA is TGTGCCACCAGCAAACCCTACGGAAACACTGAAGCTTTCTTT. Protein product: CATSKPYGNTEAFF.

Comments on this clonotype: This likely comes from a read error, as the CDR3 has no conserved phenylalanine or tryptophan at its end. The chain has TRBV7-2 and TRBJ2-4; perhaps TRBD1 as D (6 bases). The CDR3 loop spans 14 amino acids. Trimming shortened V by 8 bases and J by 4 bases, and 15 bases separated the two germline ends. Per germline, CDR1 SGHTA and CDR2 FQGNSA. In DNA form, the CDR3 reads TGTGCCAGCTCCACCGGGACAACTAAAAACATTCAGTACTGC. Amino acids: CASSTGTTKNIQYC.

The sample holds a few counts of this clonotype. The V call is TRBV4-1, the J call TRBJ1-2, with TRBD1 matching over 8 bases. The CDR3 is 15 residues long. Looked up from germline, CDR1 is MGHRA and CDR2 is YSYEKL. After removal of 3 bases from V and 1 base from J, the junction contained 4 bases not matched to a gene. DNA of the CDR3: TGCGCCAGCAGCCAGTGGGACAGGAGTAACTATGGCTACACCTTC. This sequence encodes CASSQWDRSNYGYTF.

The chain joins TRBV9 to TRBJ1-6; 7 positions agree with TRBD1. The CDR3 spans 14 residues. Germline trimming cut 5 bases from V and 8 bases from J; bases unmatched to any gene: 7. CDR1 is SGDLS and CDR2 is YYNGEE in the germline V gene. The CDR3 sequence: CASRHGTDDSPLHF. Written as DNA, the CDR3 is TGTGCCAGCAGGCACGGGACAGATGATTCACCCCTCCACTTT.

The V call is TRBV4-3, the J call TRBJ2-5, with 15 positions matching TRBD2. CDR1 is LGHNA, CDR2 YSLEER, per germline. V shed 1 base, J shed 11 bases, and the junction held 17 bases outside the gene matches. The CDR3 has 19 residues. This CDR3 reads CASSQAVGLAGGSLWEQYF. As DNA, the CDR3 is TGCGCCAGCAGCCAAGCTGTGGGACTAGCGGGAGGATCCCTCTGGGAGCAGTACTTC.

The CDR3 here is CSARDGNYGYTF. In DNA, the CDR3 is TGCAGCGCCCGGGACGGGAACTATGGCTACACCTTC. V and J are TRBV29-1 and TRBJ1-2, with D tentatively TRBD1 (5 bases). V was pared by 7 bases and J by 2 bases, with 11 bases between. The germline CDR1 and CDR2 sequences are SQVTM and ANQGSEA. This CDR3 is built from 12 residues.

The chain combines TRBV7-2 with TRBJ1-5; D call uncertain. V lost 4 bases and J lost 2, with 9 bases in between. The germline V gene has CDR1 SGHTA and CDR2 FQGNSA. The CDR3 is made up of 14 amino acids. CDR3 sequence (DNA): TGTGCCAGCAGCTCCCAAGCCCGCAATCAGCCCCAGCATTTT. Residues: CASSSQARNQPQHF.

V is TRBV7-2 and J is TRBJ2-1; D is undetermined. Germline V CDR1 and CDR2: SGHTA, FQGNSA. The CDR3 length is 14 residues. V gave up 7 bases and J gave up 8 bases, with 18 bases separating them. Here the CDR3 reads CASTVRQERDEQFF. The DNA for the CDR3 is TGTGCCAGCACTGTTCGGCAGGAGAGAGATGAGCAGTTCTTC.

CDR3 residues: CASSQGIPTGELFF. The CDR3 coding sequence is TGTGCCAGCAGCCAAGGTATTCCCACCGGGGAGCTGTTTTTT. The V and J genes are TRBV3-1 and TRBJ2-2; no firm D call. V dropped 1 base and J dropped 4 bases, with 7 bases sitting between them. The CDR3 length is 14 residues. Germline V CDR1 and CDR2: LGHDT, YNNKEL (reference sequence).

The sample holds many counts of this clonotype. This chain joins TRBV5-1 and TRBJ2-7; either TRBD1 or TRBD2 may fit D (5 bases each). The V end lost 2 bases, the J end lost 3 bases, and 12 bases lay between the germline ends. Germline V gene lookup returns CDR1 SGHRS and CDR2 YFSETQ. There are 14 residues in the CDR3. The CDR3 spells CASSLEGLGYEQYF. The CDR3 region has the DNA TGCGCCAGCAGCTTAGAGGGGCTCGGCTACGAGCAGTACTTC.

The chain combines TRBV12-3 or TRBV12-4 with TRBJ1-1; maybe TRBD1 (5 bases). This CDR3 contains 15 residues. V dropped 6 bases and J dropped 3 bases, with 17 bases sitting between them. Here the CDR3 DNA reads TGTGCCAGCAGACTGAGATCGACAGCAGACACTGAAGCTTTCTTT. It codes for CASRLRSTADTEAFF.

The J gene is TRBJ1-5, the V gene TRBV6-1; 9 bases agree with TRBD1. The CDR3 runs 15 residues. Per the germline V gene, CDR1 is MNHNS and CDR2 is SASEGT. V lost 4 bases and J lost 6; bases outside the gene matches: 7. CDR3 in amino acids: CASSAYRGLGQPQHF. The DNA of the CDR3 is TGTGCCAGCAGTGCCTACAGGGGGCTTGGTCAGCCCCAGCATTTT.

The chain joins TRBV9 to TRBJ2-6; possible D gene TRBD1, 5 bases. CDR1 and CDR2 (germline): SGDLS, YYNGEE. The V end was cut by 7 bases, the J end by 0 bases, with 14 bases between. The CDR3 is 16 amino acids. The CDR3 DNA reads as TGTGCCAGCCGCCTTAGACAGAGCTCTGGGGCCAACGTCCTGACTTTC. The encoded protein is CASRLRQSSGANVLTF.

This clonotype came up a few times. The gene calls are TRBV27 and TRBJ2-4; 11 nucleotides align to TRBD1. Germline V CDR1 and CDR2: MNHEY, SMNVEV (reference sequence). This CDR3 is 16 amino acids long. The J segment lost 1 base and the V segment lost 6 bases, leaving 5 bases of the junction unmatched. This CDR3 is CASSGQGAGAKNIQYF. CDR3 sequence (DNA): TGTGCCAGCAGCGGACAGGGGGCCGGGGCCAAAAACATTCAGTACTTC.

In its sample, this clonotype was seen once. The rearrangement uses TRBV20-1 and TRBJ2-5, with a possible D match to TRBD2 (6 bases). Germline-derived CDR1 and CDR2 are DFQATT and SNEGSKA (reference sequence). V dropped 2 bases and J dropped 0 bases, with 10 bases sitting between them. The CDR3 runs to 14 residues. The CDR3 DNA reads as TGCAGTGCTAGACCCGGGGGATACCAAGAGACCCAGTACTTC. This codes for CSARPGGYQETQYF.

V gene TRBV2 combines with J gene TRBJ2-1; D unresolved. The tail of the sequence fits TRBJ2-7 better, so the J call may be wrong. This CDR3 contains 14 residues. Germline CDR1 is SNHLY and CDR2 is FYNNEI. DNA of the CDR3: TGTGCCAGCAGACCACCTAATTCCTACAATGAGCAGTACTTC. Translating it yields CASRPPNSYNEQYF.

In this sample, this clonotype turned up once. The rearrangement uses TRBV18 and TRBJ1-1; 7 bases map to TRBD1. CDR3 length equals 16 residues. CDR1 and CDR2 from the germline V gene are KGHSH and LQKENI. Trimming removed 0 bases from V and 4 bases from J; junction bases left unmatched: 8. As DNA, the CDR3 is TGTGCCAGCTCACCACCCGGGACAGTCTGGGTCACTGAAGCTTTCTTT. This sequence encodes CASSPPGTVWVTEAFF. Full variable domain (missing parts from reference TRBV18 and TRBJ1-1): NAGVMQNPRHLVRRRGQEARLRCSPMKGHSHVYWYRQLPEEGLKFMVYLQKENIIDESGMPKERFSAEFPKEGPSILRIQQVVRGDSAAYFCASSPPGTVWVTEAFFGQGTRLTVV.

The chain recombines TRBV7-2 with TRBJ2-2; D assignment may be TRBD1 or TRBD2 (5 bases each). The CDR3 runs 15 residues. V lost 6 bases and J lost 0, with 11 bases in between. Germline V CDR1 and CDR2: SGHTA, FQGNSA. CDR3 in DNA: TGTGCCAGCAGGCCCGGGACCCCGAACACCGGGGAGCTGTTTTTT. Protein sequence: CASRPGTPNTGELFF.

This clonotype was picked up a small number of times. The chain is built from TRBV19 and TRBJ2-3; D gene unclear. With 10 bases removed from V and 0 bases from J, the gap between germline ends came to 14 bases. The CDR3 covers 14 residues. CDR1 and CDR2 from the germline V gene are LNHDA and SQIVND (reference sequence). In DNA form, the CDR3 reads TGTGCCACCTCACTTGGGCCCAGCACAGATACGCAGTATTTT. It yields the protein CATSLGPSTDTQYF.

This clonotype was seen ten or more times. The chain joins TRBV6-2 or TRBV6-3 to TRBJ2-7; D not certain. V was trimmed by 5 bases and J by 3 bases, leaving 8 bases between them. CDR3 length: 12 amino acids. Germline loops: CDR1 MNHEY, CDR2 SVGEGT. CDR3 sequence (DNA): TGTGCCAGCAGTCAGAGGTACTACGAGCAGTACTTC. Its protein product is CASSQRYYEQYF.

To note about this clonotype: A junction end diverges from the germline sequence, so it may reflect a read error. The chain couples TRBV12-3 or TRBV12-4 to TRBJ2-3; D is undetermined. This CDR3 spans 14 amino acids. The CDR3 region has the DNA TGTGCCAGCAGTTTCCCCGGAAGAACAGATGCGCAGTATTTT. As protein: CASSFPGRTDAQYF.

The chain joins TRBV12-3 or TRBV12-4 to TRBJ1-6; D possibly corresponds to TRBD1 (6 bases). This CDR3 contains 14 residues. V was cut by 4 bases and J by 10 bases, with 14 bases left in between. CDR3 region: CASSSEGGRSPLHF. Written as DNA, the CDR3 is TGTGCCAGCAGTTCCGAAGGGGGTCGATCACCCCTCCACTTT.

The chain couples TRBV20-1 to TRBJ1-2; possibly TRBD1 for D (6 bases). The germline CDR1 and CDR2 sequences are DFQATT and SNEGSKA (reference sequence). This CDR3 spans 13 amino acids. Trimming took off 1 base at V and 6 bases at J, with 12 bases between the two ends. The CDR3, as DNA: TGCAGTGCTAGAGTGTACAGGGAAGATGGCTACACCTTC. This gives the protein CSARVYREDGYTF.

This clonotype showed up just once. The chain carries TRBV7-9 and TRBJ2-4; D is uncertain. TRBJ2-7 explains the end of the DNA better; the J call may be wrong. The length of the CDR3 is 18 residues. The germline gives CDR1 SEHNR, CDR2 FQNEAQ (reference sequence). CDR3 region: CASSPEGPSVSLAYEQYF. The CDR3 DNA reads as TGTGCCAGCAGCCCCGAAGGGCCCAGCGTTAGCTTAGCCTACGAGCAGTACTTC.

The gene calls are TRBV10-3 and TRBJ2-7; D perhaps matches TRBD1 (5 bases). The CDR3 is made up of 15 amino acids. Trimming cost V 6 bases and J 2 bases, with 17 bases left between them. CDR1 ENHRY and CDR2 SYGVKD come from the germline V gene. CDR3 sequence reads: CAISEQASSTYEQYF. The CDR3 region has the DNA TGTGCCATCAGCGAACAGGCCTCAAGCACCTACGAGCAGTACTTC.

J is TRBJ2-6 and V is TRBV28, with D tentatively TRBD1 (5 bases). In germline, CDR1 is MDHEN, CDR2 SYDVKM. V was shortened by 2 bases and J by 0 bases, with 8 bases between the two germline ends. This CDR3 is 16 amino acids long. The CDR3 nucleotides read TGTGCCAGCAGTTTAACAGGACACTCTGGGGCCAACGTCCTGACTTTC. This sequence encodes CASSLTGHSGANVLTF.

This clonotype was detected ten times or more. J is TRBJ1-4 and V is TRBV28; D is unclear. V lost 4 bases, J lost 7 bases, and 10 bases lay in between. CDR3 length equals 13 residues. Germline V gene sequence: CDR1 MDHEN, CDR2 SYDVKM. CDR3: CASSSRQTEKLFF. CDR3 nucleotides: TGTGCCAGCAGTTCCCGACAAACTGAAAAACTGTTTTTT.

This clonotype has only a few counts. The chain carries TRBV6-5 and TRBJ2-7; a possible D gene is TRBD2 (5 bases). Trimming pared 5 bases from V and 5 bases from J, leaving 13 bases between. This CDR3 is 13 amino acids long. Per germline, CDR1 MNHEY and CDR2 SVGAGI. The CDR3 is CASSKDWNDEQYF. In DNA form, the CDR3 reads TGTGCCAGCAGTAAGGACTGGAACGACGAGCAGTACTTC.